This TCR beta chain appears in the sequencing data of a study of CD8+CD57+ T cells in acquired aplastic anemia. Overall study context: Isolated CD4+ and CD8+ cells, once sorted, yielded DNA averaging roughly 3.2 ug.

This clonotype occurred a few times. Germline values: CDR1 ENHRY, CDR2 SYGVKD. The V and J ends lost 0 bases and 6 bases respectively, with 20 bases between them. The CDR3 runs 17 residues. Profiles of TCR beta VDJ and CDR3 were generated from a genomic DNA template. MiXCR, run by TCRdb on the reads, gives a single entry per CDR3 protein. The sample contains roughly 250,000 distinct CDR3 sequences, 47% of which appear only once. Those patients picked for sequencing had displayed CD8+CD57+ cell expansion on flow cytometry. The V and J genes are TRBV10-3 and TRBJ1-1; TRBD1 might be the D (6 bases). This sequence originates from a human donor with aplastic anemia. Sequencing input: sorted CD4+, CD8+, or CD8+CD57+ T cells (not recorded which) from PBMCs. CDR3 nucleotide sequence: TGTGCCATCAGTGAGTCGGGGGGGGGGCAGGGTGGCGCTGAAGCTTTCTTT. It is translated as CAISESGGGQGGAEAFF.